What follows are 21 T cell receptor beta chains derived from one specimen sequenced in a study of STAT5B mutations in CD4+ large granular lymphocyte leukemia. Sequencing was performed with immunoSEQ multiplex PCR; in TCRdb, only in-frame clones are kept and a portion is missing. The sample includes around 34,000 clones, around four fifths of them seen just once. Sequencing input: CD4+ T cells from blood buffy coats. Receptor source: a human donor in good health.

This clone was counted once. One end of the junction does not line up with germline, which may come from a read error. V gene TRBV5-6 combines with J gene TRBJ1-1; no firm D call. Germline V lookup: CDR1 SGHDT, CDR2 YYEEEE. CDR3 length: 14 residues. In DNA form, the CDR3 reads TGTGCCAGCAGCTTGGACAGTTTGAACGCTGAAGCTTTCTTT. Amino acids: CASSLDSLNAEAFF.

J is TRBJ1-1 and V is TRBV9; D might be TRBD1 (6 bases). Deletions cut 0 bases from V and 6 bases from J, with 15 bases between. Germline CDR1 is SGDLS and CDR2 is YYNGEE. The CDR3 is 15 residues long. The CDR3: CASSVAGTPGAEAFF. The CDR3 region has the DNA TGTGCCAGCAGCGTAGCCGGGACACCTGGGGCTGAAGCTTTCTTT.

The chain recombines TRBV6-1 with TRBJ1-4; no firm D call. CDR1 MNHNS and CDR2 SASEGT come from the germline V gene. CDR3 length: 14 amino acids. Between the trimmed V and J ends, which lost 6 bases and 3 bases, there was a span of 11 bases. DNA of the CDR3: TGTGCCAGCAGGGGCAGCTCATCTAATGAAAAACTGTTTTTT. Translation gives CASRGSSSNEKLFF.

In this sample, this clone is medium-sized (0.01 to 0.1%). The chain recombines TRBV28 with TRBJ1-2; D unclear. The CDR3 sequence is 13 residues long. The V and J ends lost 2 bases and 4 bases respectively, with 8 bases between them. Per the germline V gene, CDR1 is MDHEN and CDR2 is SYDVKM. The CDR3 here is CASSLERTYGYTF. The CDR3 DNA reads as TGTGCCAGCAGTTTAGAACGGACCTATGGCTACACCTTC.

This chain links TRBV6-5 with TRBJ1-3; 7 bases are a match to TRBD1. The junction had 5 bases not matched to a gene; V was cut back by 2 bases and J by 1 base. CDR1 and CDR2 from the germline V gene are MNHEY and SVGAGI. The CDR3 is 16 amino acids. CDR3 nucleotide sequence: TGTGCCAGCAGTTACCTGGGACAGCCTTCTGGAAACACCATATATTTT. Protein sequence: CASSYLGQPSGNTIYF.

V usage is TRBV6-6 and J usage is TRBJ2-7; D not certain. Germline values: CDR1 MNHNY, CDR2 SVGAGI (reference sequence). This CDR3 comprises 14 residues. The V gene lost 2 bases and the J gene lost 5 bases, with 13 bases spanning the gap. The CDR3 sequence is CASSYSDSRDEQYF. CDR3 bases: TGTGCCAGCAGTTACAGTGACTCGAGAGACGAGCAGTACTTC.

The chain couples TRBV4-1 to TRBJ2-5; 8 bases align to TRBD2. V lost 3 bases to trimming and J lost 7 bases; unmatched junction nucleotides: 7. The germline gives CDR1 MGHRA, CDR2 YSYEKL. The CDR3 loop spans 14 amino acids. The CDR3: CASSQSSGSVTQYF. In DNA, the CDR3 is TGCGCCAGCAGCCAGTCTAGCGGGTCGGTGACCCAGTACTTC.

The chain uses TRBV5-1 and TRBJ1-4; D is unclear. The germline gives CDR1 SGHRS, CDR2 YFSETQ. V lost 0 bases to trimming and J lost 0 bases, with 3 bases between them. CDR3 length: 14 amino acids. The CDR3 region is CASSLGATNEKLFF. Here the CDR3 DNA reads TGCGCCAGCAGCTTGGGGGCAACTAATGAAAAACTGTTTTTT.

The rearrangement uses TRBV19 and TRBJ2-1, with 11 bases aligning to TRBD2. This CDR3 comprises 19 residues. Germline V gene data show CDR1 as LNHDA and CDR2 as SQIVND (reference sequence). The V gene end was trimmed by 7 bases and the J gene end by 0 bases; junction bases not matched to a gene: 14. DNA for the CDR3: TGTGCCAGTACCACCGGACTAGCGGGTGTGCCGAGCTCCTACAATGAGCAGTTCTTC. This gives the protein CASTTGLAGVPSSYNEQFF.

There are a few counts of this clone. The genes are TRBV14 and TRBJ2-7, with unresolved D. The V gene's germline CDR1 is SGHDN and CDR2 FVKESK. The CDR3 covers 13 residues. Trimming removed 1 base at V and 7 bases at J, with 11 bases between. CDR3 protein: CASSQVYRSEQYF. The CDR3 region has the DNA TGTGCCAGCAGCCAAGTATACAGATCGGAGCAGTACTTC.

This clone occurred once. This chain connects TRBV5-1 to TRBJ2-1; 10 bases fit TRBD2. J lost 8 bases, V lost 1 base, and 6 bases had no gene match. The germline V gene has CDR1 SGHRS and CDR2 YFSETQ. There are 15 residues in the CDR3. For the CDR3, the DNA is TGCGCCAGCAGCTTGTGGTCTAGCGGGAGTGATGAGCAGTTCTTC. It specifies CASSLWSSGSDEQFF.

V gene TRBV4-2 combines with J gene TRBJ2-1; D is perhaps TRBD2 (5 bases). CDR3 length equals 16 residues. Trimming removed 1 base at V and 4 bases at J, with 14 bases between. Germline CDR1 reads LGHNA; CDR2 reads YNFKEQ. The CDR3 protein is CASSQGGSRGYNEQFF. The CDR3 DNA reads TGTGCCAGCAGCCAAGGGGGATCTAGAGGGTACAATGAGCAGTTCTTC.

The chain combines TRBV28 with TRBJ1-3, with a possible D match to TRBD1 (6 bases). Germline V gives CDR1 MDHEN, CDR2 SYDVKM. V dropped 4 bases and J dropped 4 bases, with 11 bases sitting between them. This CDR3 region has 14 residues. The CDR3: CASSSTGQGNTIYF. Here the CDR3 DNA reads TGTGCCAGCAGTTCCACAGGGCAGGGAAACACCATATATTTT.

The chain carries TRBV19 and TRBJ1-5, with D unresolved. CDR3 length: 13 amino acids. The germline V and J ends were trimmed by 5 bases and 5 bases, with 10 bases remaining between them. Germline lookup yields CDR1 LNHDA and CDR2 SQIVND (reference sequence). As DNA, the CDR3 is TGTGCCAGTAGTGACTGGGCGGATCAGCCCCAGCATTTT. It codes for CASSDWADQPQHF.

This clone appeared a single time. The V call is TRBV11-2, the J call TRBJ1-2, with D unresolved. Trimming removed 4 bases at V and 3 bases at J, with 9 bases between. Germline-derived CDR1 and CDR2 are SGHAT and FQNNGV. This CDR3 has 13 amino acids. CDR3 in amino acids: CASSSPRYYGYTF. In DNA, the CDR3 is TGTGCCAGCAGCTCTCCCCGGTACTATGGCTACACCTTC.

V is TRBV21-1 and J is TRBJ2-7; the table gives TRBD1 as D, unverified against the DNA. TRBV21-1 is a pseudogene. The CDR3 sequence is 14 residues long. The CDR3 coding sequence is TGTGCCAGCAGCAAGGGGCTAGTCTCCCACGAGCAGTACTTC. Protein: CASSKGLVSHEQYF.

The chain uses TRBV6-5 and TRBJ1-1; D is perhaps TRBD1 (6 bases). CDR3 size: 16 residues. Between the trimmed V and J ends, which lost 0 bases and 1 base, there was a span of 12 bases. The germline V gene encodes CDR1 MNHEY and CDR2 SVGAGI. The CDR3 here is CASSYSPHRANTEAFF. The CDR3 DNA reads TGTGCCAGCAGTTACTCTCCTCACAGGGCGAACACTGAAGCTTTCTTT.

The J gene is TRBJ2-5, the V gene TRBV7-9; maybe TRBD1 (5 bases). The CDR3 totals 13 residues. The V end was cut by 5 bases, the J end by 5 bases, with 12 bases between. The germline CDR1 and CDR2 sequences are SEHNR and FQNEAQ (reference sequence). The CDR3 DNA reads as TGTGCCAGCAGCCTCAACAGGCTGGAGACCCAGTACTTC. The encoded protein is CASSLNRLETQYF.

V usage is TRBV11-2 and J usage is TRBJ2-5, with 12 bases aligning to TRBD2. CDR1 and CDR2 (germline): SGHAT, FQNNGV. The CDR3 has 16 amino acids. The ends lost 5 bases at V and 1 base at J; junction bases unmatched: 5. This CDR3 is CASSLTSGSLQETQYF. CDR3 nucleotide sequence: TGTGCCAGCAGCCTGACTAGCGGGAGTCTCCAAGAGACCCAGTACTTC.

This chain links TRBV23-1 with TRBJ1-1; unclear D gene. TRBV23-1 is known as an ORF, though its function is uncertain. Trimming removed 11 bases at V and 7 bases at J, with 11 bases between. The CDR3 is 10 amino acids. The CDR3 region has the DNA TGCGCCGGCCGGGGTAGTGAAGCTTTCTTT. It encodes CAGRGSEAFF.

The chain recombines TRBV30 with TRBJ2-3, with D unclear. This CDR3 contains 12 residues. Germline V lookup: CDR1 GTSNPN, CDR2 SVGIG (reference sequence). Deletions cut 2 bases from V and 3 bases from J, with 6 bases between. CDR3 sequence: CAWSPQTDTQYF. DNA of the CDR3: TGTGCCTGGAGTCCCCAGACAGATACGCAGTATTTT.